One and the same sample provided the 10 T cell receptor beta chains below, sequenced in a study of T-cell memory formation after mild COVID-19. MiXCR, run by TCRdb on the 5' RACE reads, gives a single entry per CDR3 protein. The sample consists of 450,000 to 650,000 distinct CDR3 sequences, roughly 22% of them appearing once. The sample was PBMCs or a T cell subset sorted from them (not recorded which). These receptor sequences come from an adult woman who had mild COVID-19 (a few samples of this study predate the infection). Cell type and time point are not known.

V gene TRBV30 combines with J gene TRBJ2-5; D is uncertain. Germline V gene lookup returns CDR1 GTSNPN and CDR2 SVGIG (reference sequence). CDR3 length: 14 residues. With 5 bases removed from V and 0 bases from J, the gap between germline ends came to 13 bases. CDR3 bases: TGTGCCTGGTCTCGGGCTCTGTACCAAGAGACCCAGTACTTC. This translates into CAWSRALYQETQYF. Together with reference TRBV30 and TRBJ2-5, the CDR3 gives the full variable domain: SQTIHQWPATLVQPVGSPLSLECTVEGTSNPNLYWYRQAAGRGLQLLFYSVGIGQISSEVPQNLSASRPQDRQFILSSKKLLLSDSGFYLCAWSRALYQETQYFGPGTRLLVL.

The CDR3 sequence is CASSQQLAGGPYEQYF. The CDR3 DNA follows: TGCGCCAGCAGCCAACAACTAGCGGGAGGGCCCTACGAGCAGTACTTC. This chain connects TRBV4-1 to TRBJ2-7; 13 nucleotides line up with TRBD2. V dropped 2 bases and J dropped 2; count of bases not matched to a gene: 3. This CDR3 is 16 amino acids long. Looked up from germline, CDR1 is MGHRA and CDR2 is YSYEKL.

This clonotype was picked up many times. V and J are TRBV27 and TRBJ1-5; tentatively, D is TRBD1 (5 bases). CDR1 and CDR2 (germline): MNHEY, SMNVEV (reference sequence). The CDR3 is made up of 17 amino acids. Between the trimmed V and J ends, which lost 1 base and 3 bases, there was a span of 16 bases. Here the CDR3 reads CASSLWGNRGVNQPQHF. For the CDR3, the DNA is TGTGCCAGCAGTTTATGGGGGAACCGGGGGGTCAATCAGCCCCAGCATTTT.

The chain links TRBV7-8 to TRBJ1-5; the match to TRBD1 covers 7 bases. Unmatched junction bases numbered 4, after V lost 5 bases and J lost 6 bases. Germline loops: CDR1 SGHVS, CDR2 FQNEAQ. This CDR3 has 13 residues. The CDR3 reads CASSLTGTQPQHF. In DNA, the CDR3 is TGTGCCAGCAGCCTGACAGGGACTCAGCCCCAGCATTTT.

The rearrangement links TRBV30 to TRBJ1-1, with D perhaps TRBD1 (5 bases). V lost 4 bases and J 11 bases, leaving 17 bases between the germline ends. This CDR3 is 12 amino acids long. Germline assignment: CDR1 GTSNPN and CDR2 SVGIG (reference sequence). CDR3 bases: TGTGCCTGGATTACGGGAGCCGGGGGGGCTTTCTTT. Its translation is CAWITGAGGAFF. The full variable domain, its missing parts supplied by reference TRBV30 and TRBJ1-1, is SQTIHQWPATLVQPVGSPLSLECTVEGTSNPNLYWYRQAAGRGLQLLFYSVGIGQISSEVPQNLSASRPQDRQFILSSKKLLLSDSGFYLCAWITGAGGAFFGQGTRLTVV.

The CDR3 DNA sequence: TGTGCCTGGAGTGTAGCGGCACTCACAGATACGCAGTATTTT. It encodes CAWSVAALTDTQYF. The chain uses TRBV30 and TRBJ2-3, with D possibly being TRBD2 (5 bases). The V gene lost 0 bases and the J gene lost 2 bases, with 9 bases spanning the gap. Germline lookup yields CDR1 GTSNPN and CDR2 SVGIG (reference sequence). This CDR3 region has 14 residues.

This chain connects TRBV18 to TRBJ1-2, with a tentative D call TRBD1 (6 bases). Trimming took 0 bases from V and 6 from J, leaving 8 bases between them. Germline V gene sequence: CDR1 KGHSH, CDR2 LQKENI. The CDR3 totals 13 residues. For the CDR3, the DNA is TGTGCCAGCTCACCACCGGGGGCTAATGGCTACACCTTC. Translated: CASSPPGANGYTF.

The V and J genes are TRBV19 and TRBJ1-2; D gene unclear. Between the trimmed V and J ends, which lost 7 bases and 3 bases, there was a span of 12 bases. The CDR3 is 13 amino acids. Germline V gene sequence: CDR1 LNHDA, CDR2 SQIVND (reference sequence). The CDR3: CASTIPGDYGYTF. The CDR3 nucleotides are TGTGCCAGTACAATCCCAGGAGACTATGGCTACACCTTC. Filled out from reference TRBV19 and TRBJ1-2, the complete variable domain reads DGGITQSPKYLFRKEGQNVTLSCEQNLNHDAMYWYRQDPGQGLRLIYYSQIVNDFQKGDIAEGYSVSREKKESFPLTVTSAQKNPTAFYLCASTIPGDYGYTFGSGTRLTVV.

This clonotype has a handful of counts. At one end the junction does not follow the germline gene, possibly because of a read error. The chain uses TRBV7-7 and TRBJ1-1; D gene unclear. CDR1 and CDR2 from the germline V gene are SSHAT and FNYEAQ (reference sequence). This CDR3 has 11 amino acids. The CDR3 reads CASSQLPEAFF. CDR3 in DNA: TGTGCTAGCAGCCAACTACCTGAAGCTTTCTTT.

This clonotype has just a few counts. The chain carries TRBV6-4 and TRBJ2-1; 15 bases map to TRBD2. This CDR3 has 19 residues. The germline V gene encodes CDR1 MRHNA and CDR2 SNTAGT. With 0 bases clipped from V and 4 bases from J, the junction kept 7 bases outside the gene matches. The CDR3 DNA sequence: TGTGCCAGCAGTGACTCGGGACTAGCGGGGGGCCGGCCTTACAATGAGCAGTTCTTC. It yields the protein CASSDSGLAGGRPYNEQFF.